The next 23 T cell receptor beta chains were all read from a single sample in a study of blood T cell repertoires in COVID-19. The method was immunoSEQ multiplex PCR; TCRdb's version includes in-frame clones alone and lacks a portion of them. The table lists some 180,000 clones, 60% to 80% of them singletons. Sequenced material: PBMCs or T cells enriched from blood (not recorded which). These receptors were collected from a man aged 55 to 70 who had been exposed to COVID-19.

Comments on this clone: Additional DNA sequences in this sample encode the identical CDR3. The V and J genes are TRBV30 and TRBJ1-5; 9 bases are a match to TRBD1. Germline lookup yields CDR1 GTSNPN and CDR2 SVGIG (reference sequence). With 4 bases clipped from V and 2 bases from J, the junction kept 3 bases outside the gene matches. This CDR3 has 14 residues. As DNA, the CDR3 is TGTGCCTGGACGGGACAGGGCGGCAATCAGCCCCAGCATTTT. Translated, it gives CAWTGQGGNQPQHF.

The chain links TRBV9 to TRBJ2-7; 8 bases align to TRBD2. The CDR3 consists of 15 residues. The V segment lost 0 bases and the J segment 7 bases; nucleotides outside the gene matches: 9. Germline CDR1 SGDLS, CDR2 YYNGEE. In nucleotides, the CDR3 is TGTGCCAGCAGCGTAGGGCTAGCGGGCGGGTCGGAGCAGTACTTC. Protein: CASSVGLAGGSEQYF.

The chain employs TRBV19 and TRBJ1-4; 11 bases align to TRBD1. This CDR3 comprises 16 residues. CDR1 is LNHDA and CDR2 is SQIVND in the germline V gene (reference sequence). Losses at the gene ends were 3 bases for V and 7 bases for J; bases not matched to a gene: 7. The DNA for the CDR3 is TGTGCCAGTAGTATCCCCTGGGGACAGGGGGTTGAAAAACTGTTTTTT. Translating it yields CASSIPWGQGVEKLFF.

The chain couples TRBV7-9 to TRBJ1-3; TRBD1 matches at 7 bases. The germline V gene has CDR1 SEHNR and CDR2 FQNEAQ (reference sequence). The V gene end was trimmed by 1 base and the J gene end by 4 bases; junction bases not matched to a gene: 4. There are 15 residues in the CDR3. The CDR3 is CASSLEGGAGNTIYF. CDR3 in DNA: TGTGCCAGCAGCTTAGAAGGGGGCGCCGGAAACACCATATATTTT.

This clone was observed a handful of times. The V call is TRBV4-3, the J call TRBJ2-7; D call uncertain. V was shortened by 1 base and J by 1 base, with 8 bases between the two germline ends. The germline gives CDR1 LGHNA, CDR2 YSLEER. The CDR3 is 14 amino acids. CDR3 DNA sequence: TGCGCCAGCAGCCAAGCCCAGGTTTCCTACGAGCAGTACTTC. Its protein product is CASSQAQVSYEQYF.

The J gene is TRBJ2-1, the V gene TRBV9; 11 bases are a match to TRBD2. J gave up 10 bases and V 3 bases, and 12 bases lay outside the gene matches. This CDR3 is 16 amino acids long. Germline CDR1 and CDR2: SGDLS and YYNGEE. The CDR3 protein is CASSGYTSGSLGEQFF. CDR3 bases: TGTGCCAGCAGCGGGTACACTAGCGGGAGTCTGGGGGAGCAGTTCTTC.

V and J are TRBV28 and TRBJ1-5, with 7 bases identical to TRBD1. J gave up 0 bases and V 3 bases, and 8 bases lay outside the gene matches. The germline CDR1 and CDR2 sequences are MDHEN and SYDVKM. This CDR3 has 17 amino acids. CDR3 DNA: TGTGCCAGCAGTTTTCGACAGGGTGGTTATAGCAATCAGCCCCAGCATTTT. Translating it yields CASSFRQGGYSNQPQHF.

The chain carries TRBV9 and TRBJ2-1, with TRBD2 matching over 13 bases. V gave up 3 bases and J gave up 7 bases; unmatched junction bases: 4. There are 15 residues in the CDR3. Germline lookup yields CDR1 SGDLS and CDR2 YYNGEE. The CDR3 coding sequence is TGTGCCAGCAGCGCAGGGACTAGCGGGATTAATGAGCAGTTCTTC. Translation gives CASSAGTSGINEQFF.

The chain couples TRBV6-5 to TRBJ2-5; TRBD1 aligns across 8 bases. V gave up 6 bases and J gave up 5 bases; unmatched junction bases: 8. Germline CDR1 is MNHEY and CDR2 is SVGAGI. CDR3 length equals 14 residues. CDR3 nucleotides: TGTGCCAGCAGATCGCGGACAGGGATGGAGACCCAGTACTTC. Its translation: CASRSRTGMETQYF.

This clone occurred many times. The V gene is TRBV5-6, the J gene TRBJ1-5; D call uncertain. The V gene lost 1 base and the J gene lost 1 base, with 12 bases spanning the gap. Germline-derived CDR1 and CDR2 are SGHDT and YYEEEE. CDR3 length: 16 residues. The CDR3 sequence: CASSLLGSKSNQPQHF. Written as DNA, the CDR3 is TGTGCCAGCAGCTTGCTGGGCAGCAAGAGCAATCAGCCCCAGCATTTT.

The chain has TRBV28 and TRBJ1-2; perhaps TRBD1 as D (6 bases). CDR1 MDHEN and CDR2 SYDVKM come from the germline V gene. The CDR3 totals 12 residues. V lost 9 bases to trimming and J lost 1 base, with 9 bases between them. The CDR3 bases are TGTGCCAGTGGACAGTTTAACTATGGCTACACCTTC. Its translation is CASGQFNYGYTF.

The CDR3 loop reads CASSSPSGNNEQYF. The CDR3 DNA reads as TGTGCCAGCAGCTCCCCAAGCGGGAATAACGAGCAGTACTTC. This chain joins TRBV7-2 and TRBJ2-7; 7 nucleotides align to TRBD2. The CDR3 covers 14 residues. Germline values: CDR1 SGHTA, CDR2 FQGNSA. Germline trimming cut 4 bases from V and 5 bases from J; bases unmatched to any gene: 8.

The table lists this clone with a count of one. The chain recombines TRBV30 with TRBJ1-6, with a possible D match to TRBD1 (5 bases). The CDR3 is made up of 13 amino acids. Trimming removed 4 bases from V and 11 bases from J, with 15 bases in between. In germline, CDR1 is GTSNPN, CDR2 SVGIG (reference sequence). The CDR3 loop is CAWKPQTVPPLHF. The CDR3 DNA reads TGTGCCTGGAAACCCCAGACAGTGCCACCCCTCCACTTT.

The CDR3 sequence: CASSPDRDLGQPQHF. The CDR3 bases are TGTGCCAGCAGCCCTGACAGGGATTTAGGCCAGCCCCAGCATTTT. This rearrangement joins TRBV11-2 to TRBJ1-5, with 7 positions matching TRBD1. V was clipped by 5 bases and J by 7 bases; unmatched bases: 11. Germline CDR1 and CDR2: SGHAT and FQNNGV. The CDR3 extends over 15 amino acids.

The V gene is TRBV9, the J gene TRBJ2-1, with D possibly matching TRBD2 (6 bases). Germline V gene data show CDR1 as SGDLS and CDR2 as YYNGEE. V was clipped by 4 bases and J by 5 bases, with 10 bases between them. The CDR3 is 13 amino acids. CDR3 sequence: CASSSGVNNEQFF. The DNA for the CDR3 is TGTGCCAGCAGCTCGGGGGTAAACAATGAGCAGTTCTTC.

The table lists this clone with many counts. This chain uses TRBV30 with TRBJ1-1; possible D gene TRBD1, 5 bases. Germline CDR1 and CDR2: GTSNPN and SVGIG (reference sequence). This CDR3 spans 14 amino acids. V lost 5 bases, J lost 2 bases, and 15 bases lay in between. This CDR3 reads CAWGPLRGNTEAFF. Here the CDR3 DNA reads TGTGCCTGGGGACCTCTTAGGGGAAACACTGAAGCTTTCTTT.

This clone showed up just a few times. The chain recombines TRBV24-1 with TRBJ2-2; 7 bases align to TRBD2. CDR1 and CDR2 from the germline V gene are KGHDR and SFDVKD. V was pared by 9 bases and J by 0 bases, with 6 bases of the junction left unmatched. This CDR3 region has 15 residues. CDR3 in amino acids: CATGGSGTNTGELFF. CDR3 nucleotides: TGTGCCACCGGGGGAAGCGGGACGAACACCGGGGAGCTGTTTTTT.

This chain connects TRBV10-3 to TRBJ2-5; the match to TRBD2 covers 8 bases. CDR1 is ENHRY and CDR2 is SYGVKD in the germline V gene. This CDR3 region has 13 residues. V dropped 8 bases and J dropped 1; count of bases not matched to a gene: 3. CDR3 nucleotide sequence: TGTGCCATCGCTAGCGGGTTCCAAGAGACCCAGTACTTC. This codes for CAIASGFQETQYF.

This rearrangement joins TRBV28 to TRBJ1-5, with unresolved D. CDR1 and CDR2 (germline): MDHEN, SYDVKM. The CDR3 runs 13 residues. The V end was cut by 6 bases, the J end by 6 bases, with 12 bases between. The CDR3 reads CASSPPRGQPQHF. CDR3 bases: TGTGCCAGCAGCCCCCCGCGCGGTCAGCCCCAGCATTTT.

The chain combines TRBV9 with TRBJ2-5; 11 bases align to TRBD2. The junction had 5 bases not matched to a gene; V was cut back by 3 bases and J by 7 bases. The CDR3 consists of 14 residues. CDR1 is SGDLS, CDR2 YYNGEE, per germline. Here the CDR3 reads CASSAGTSGGTQYF. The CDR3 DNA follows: TGTGCCAGCAGCGCCGGGACTAGCGGTGGGACCCAGTACTTC.

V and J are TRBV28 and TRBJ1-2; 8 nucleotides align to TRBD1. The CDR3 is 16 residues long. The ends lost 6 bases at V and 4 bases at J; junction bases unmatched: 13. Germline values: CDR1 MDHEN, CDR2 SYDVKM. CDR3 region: CASSLTGVSGGYGYTF. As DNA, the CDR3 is TGTGCCAGCAGCTTGACAGGGGTTAGCGGTGGCTATGGCTACACCTTC.

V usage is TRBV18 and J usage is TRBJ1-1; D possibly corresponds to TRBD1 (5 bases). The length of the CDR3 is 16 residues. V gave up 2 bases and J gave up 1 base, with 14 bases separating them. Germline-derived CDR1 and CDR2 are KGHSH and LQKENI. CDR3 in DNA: TGTGCCAGCTCACCAGCAAGGGGCTCCTGGAACACTGAAGCTTTCTTT. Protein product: CASSPARGSWNTEAFF.

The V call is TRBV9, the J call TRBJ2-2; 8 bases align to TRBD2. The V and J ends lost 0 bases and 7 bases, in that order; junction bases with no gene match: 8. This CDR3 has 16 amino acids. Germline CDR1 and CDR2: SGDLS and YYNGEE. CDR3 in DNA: TGTGCCAGCAGCGTAGTCCGGGAGGGCGGGAACGGGGAGCTGTTTTTT. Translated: CASSVVREGGNGELFF.